A selection of T cell receptor beta chains follows, all from one sample in a study of T cell responses to AZD1222 COVID-19 vaccine. Generated by immunoSEQ multiplex PCR, the TCRdb table keeps only in-frame clones and is missing some. The sample yields under 100,000 clones, 90% seen once. Sample: peripheral blood, taken on day 0 of AZD1222 vaccination. These receptors were obtained from an adult in good health. CDR3s include the opening cysteine and the closing phenylalanine or tryptophan. The D gene is left open where the match is weak. Size values are once, few and many counts, or a class for expanded clones, and some rows have none.

>TRBV4-3|few|NA|13|TRBJ1-1
TGCGCCAGCAGCCAAGATAGTGGCACTGAAGCTTTCTTT
CASSQDSGTEAFF
>TRBV4-1|NA|NA|11|TRBJ1-4
TGCGCCAGCAGCCAGCAAGGAAAACTGTTTTTT
CASSQQGKLFF
>TRBV5-1|NA|TRBD1|13|TRBJ2-7
TGCGCCAGCACCCGGGACAGATCGTACGGGCAGTACTTC
CASTRDRSYGQYF
>TRBV18|NA|NA|19|TRBJ1-6
TGTGCCAGCTCGTCGGGACAATACCCCCCGAGCTCCTATAATTCACCCCTCCACTTT
CASSSGQYPPSSYNSPLHF
>TRBV20-1|NA|NA|14|TRBJ2-5
TGCAGTGCTAGTGATCCGGGATTGCAAGAGACCCAGTACTTC
CSASDPGLQETQYF
>TRBV7-9|NA|NA|14|TRBJ1-2
TGTGCCAGCAGCTCGGGGGGCATTCTCTATGGCTACACCTTC
CASSSGGILYGYTF
>TRBV7-2|NA|NA|15|TRBJ1-4
TGTGCCAGCAGCCCGCGGGTCGTCCGTGGGGAAAAACTGTTTTTT
CASSPRVVRGEKLFF
>TRBV7-2|NA|NA|13|TRBJ1-2
TGTGCCAGCAGCTCCGGCGGTTTTAGGGGCTACACCTTC
CASSSGGFRGYTF
>TRBV6-4|NA|NA|13|TRBJ1-2
TGTGCCAGCAGTGACTGGGAGGGCTATGGCTACACCTTC
CASSDWEGYGYTF
>TRBV7-8|once|TRBD2|19|TRBJ2-2
TGTGCCAGCAGCTTAGCGTTAGGTAGCGGGGGTGCGAACACCGGGGAGCTGTTTTTT
CASSLALGSGGANTGELFF
>TRBV5-1|NA|NA|12|TRBJ2-1
TGCGCCAGCAGCCCCACGGGAAATGAGCAGTTCTTC
CASSPTGNEQFF
>TRBV5-5|NA|NA|15|TRBJ1-5
TGTGCCAGCAGCTTGGAGGGGCTTAGCAATCAGCCCCAGCATTTT
CASSLEGLSNQPQHF
>TRBV14|NA|TRBD2|18|TRBJ2-7
TGTGCCAGCAGCCTCCGGACCATTAGCGGGGGGATAACCTACGAGCAGTACTTC
CASSLRTISGGITYEQYF